Listed here are 10 T cell receptor beta chains from one sample, sequenced in a study of T-cell reconstitution after alpha-beta-depleted transplantation in children. For TCRbeta, the library was prepared with unique molecular identifiers. TCRdb re-called the PCR reads through MiXCR, storing one row per CDR3 protein. The table records around 240,000 distinct CDR3 sequences, less than 9% of them present only once. The sequencing used PBMCs, mostly from graft donor cells, collected 180 days after TCRalphabeta/CD19-depleted stem cell transplant. The receptors were sampled from a male patient younger than 18 who had a stem cell transplant for acute lymphoblastic leukemia, so the T cells may come from the graft donor.

This clonotype has at least ten counts. The chain recombines TRBV27 with TRBJ2-6; the match to TRBD1 covers 8 bases. Germline-derived CDR1 and CDR2 are MNHEY and SMNVEV (reference sequence). V lost 5 bases and J lost 4; bases outside the gene matches: 4. The CDR3 spans 15 residues. Here the CDR3 DNA reads TGTGCCAGCAGTCGGCAGGGGGCAGGGGCCAACGTCCTGACTTTC. This gives the protein CASSRQGAGANVLTF.

This clonotype was counted ten times or more. CDR3 region: CASSVVGGNYGYTF. In nucleotides, the CDR3 is TGTGCCAGCAGCGTAGTCGGGGGGAACTATGGCTACACCTTC. The chain recombines TRBV9 with TRBJ1-2; D is perhaps TRBD1 (5 bases). This CDR3 comprises 14 residues. Trimming took 0 bases from V and 2 from J, leaving 8 bases between them. Germline lookup yields CDR1 SGDLS and CDR2 YYNGEE.

This clonotype was picked up many times. The chain uses TRBV18 and TRBJ1-1, with D uncertain. V was pared by 3 bases and J by 4 bases, with 12 bases between. The germline gives CDR1 KGHSH, CDR2 LQKENI. The CDR3 contains 14 residues. The CDR3 sequence is CASSPRDWSTEAFF. The CDR3 DNA is TGTGCCAGCTCACCGAGGGATTGGAGCACTGAAGCTTTCTTT. Full variable domain (rest looked up from reference TRBV18 and TRBJ1-1): NAGVMQNPRHLVRRRGQEARLRCSPMKGHSHVYWYRQLPEEGLKFMVYLQKENIIDESGMPKERFSAEFPKEGPSILRIQQVVRGDSAAYFCASSPRDWSTEAFFGQGTRLTVV.

This clonotype was observed many times. The chain joins TRBV7-9 to TRBJ2-1; 10 bases fit TRBD1. CDR3 length: 14 residues. Trimming took 8 bases from V and 7 from J; bases not matched to a gene: 8. Germline V gene data show CDR1 as SEHNR and CDR2 as FQNEAQ (reference sequence). CDR3 residues: CASGPGQGGNEQFF. CDR3 nucleotides: TGTGCCAGCGGACCAGGACAGGGGGGAAATGAGCAGTTCTTC.

The V and J genes are TRBV28 and TRBJ2-4; the D gene is possibly TRBD2 (6 bases). V lost 6 bases, J lost 5 bases, and 17 bases lay in between. CDR1 and CDR2 (germline): MDHEN, SYDVKM. The CDR3 runs to 15 residues. The CDR3 nucleotides read TGTGCCAGCAGCCAGACTGGGACTTCTCAAAACATTCAGTACTTC. Amino acids: CASSQTGTSQNIQYF.

This clonotype was counted many times. The rearrangement joins TRBV3-1 to TRBJ2-7; D call uncertain. This CDR3 spans 12 amino acids. V lost 2 bases to trimming and J lost 3 bases, with 5 bases between them. Germline V CDR1 and CDR2: LGHDT, YNNKEL (reference sequence). CDR3: CASSQRDYEQYF. Here the CDR3 DNA reads TGTGCCAGCAGCCAAAGGGACTACGAGCAGTACTTC.

This clonotype was seen many times. The chain is built from TRBV20-1 and TRBJ1-2; no reliable D call. V lost 6 bases to trimming and J lost 8 bases, with 7 bases between them. Germline-derived CDR1 and CDR2 are DFQATT and SNEGSKA (reference sequence). The CDR3 sequence is 9 residues long. CDR3 region: CSALGGYTF. DNA of the CDR3: TGCAGTGCCCTGGGAGGCTACACCTTC.

In this sample, this clonotype turned up many times. V usage is TRBV6-5 and J usage is TRBJ2-3; D is unclear. Deletions cut 2 bases from V and 1 base from J, with 7 bases between. The CDR3 sequence is 14 residues long. Germline CDR1 and CDR2: MNHEY and SVGAGI. Here the CDR3 reads CASSYTRRTDTQYF. The CDR3, as DNA: TGTGCCAGCAGTTACACCAGACGCACAGATACGCAGTATTTT.

Worth noting for this clonotype: Since a much larger clone is just one base distant, this may be a read error. The chain has TRBV18 and TRBJ2-7; TRBD1 aligns across 9 bases. The ends lost 3 bases at V and 5 bases at J; junction bases unmatched: 14. Germline lookup yields CDR1 KGHSH and CDR2 LQKENI. The CDR3 covers 17 residues. CDR3 loop: CASSPYSPGTGSDEQYF. For the CDR3, the DNA is TGTGCCAGCTCACCCTACAGTCCCGGGACAGGGAGCGACGAGCAGTACTTC. The variable domain in full, completed from reference TRBV18 and TRBJ2-7, reads NAGVMQNPRHLVRRRGQEARLRCSPMKGHSHVYWYRQLPEEGLKFMVYLQKENIIDESGMPKERFSAEFPKEGPSILRIQQVVRGDSAAYFCASSPYSPGTGSDEQYFGPGTRLTVT.

This clonotype was seen repeatedly, ten times or more. Written as DNA, the CDR3 is TGTGCCAGCAGTCTCCGGGGCAACCGGAGGAACACTGAAGCTTTCTTT. As protein: CASSLRGNRRNTEAFF. The chain couples TRBV28 to TRBJ1-1, with D maybe TRBD1 (5 bases). The germline gives CDR1 MDHEN, CDR2 SYDVKM. The V and J ends lost 5 bases and 1 base respectively, with 17 bases between them. The CDR3 has 16 residues.